The clone carrying this T cell receptor (beta chain) came up a few times. This specimen belongs to a study of T-cell reconstitution after alpha-beta-depleted transplantation in children. Deletions cut 2 bases from V and 11 bases from J, with 16 bases between. Germline loops: CDR1 MNHNY, CDR2 SVGAGI (reference sequence). The CDR3 length is 13 residues. Unique molecular identifiers were used in preparing the TCRbeta library. MiXCR, applied by TCRdb to the PCR reads, yields one record per CDR3 protein. The repertoire holds roughly 500,000 distinct CDR3 sequences, with around 17% as singletons. The V and J genes are TRBV6-6 and TRBJ2-7; D may be TRBD1 or TRBD2 (5 bases each). The sample here was PBMCs from the stem cell graft donor, taken from the stem cell graft. The receptor was isolated from a human donor who donated a stem cell graft to a child with acute lymphoblastic leukemia. CDR3 nucleotides: TGTGCCAGCAGTTACCGTGAGGGACCAGGGAAGTACTTC. This gives the protein CASSYREGPGKYF.